Listed below are T cell receptor beta chains from one sample, sequenced in a study of blood T cell repertoires in COVID-19. The repertoire was sequenced with immunoSEQ multiplex PCR; TCRdb's copy has only in-frame clones and lacks some. The sample records roughly 100,000 clones, 75% to 90% being singletons. Source material: peripheral blood. The source is a woman between 50 and 59 years old with COVID-19, enrolled during active disease. CDR3s include the opening cysteine and the closing phenylalanine or tryptophan. The D gene is left open where the match is weak. For some rows the clone size is stated as once, few or many, or as a class when expanded; others skip it.

size	V	J	D	length	DNA	CDR3
.	TRBV7-2	TRBJ1-3	.	14	TGTGCCAGCAAACCCACGAGCTCTGGAAACACCATATATTTT	CASKPTSSGNTIYF
.	TRBV18	TRBJ1-4	TRBD1	14	TGTGCCAGCTCACCAGCTGGAGGGGGCGAAAAACTGTTTTTT	CASSPAGGGEKLFF
.	TRBV28	TRBJ1-2	.	17	TGTGCCAGCACCCCTCCCCCCGGGAGCAAGCATAACTATGGCTACACCTTC	CASTPPPGSKHNYGYTF
once	TRBV6-5	TRBJ2-7	.	14	TGTGCCAGCAGTTATCCCGGGACACACTACGAGCAGTACTTC	CASSYPGTHYEQYF
.	TRBV7-3	TRBJ2-1	TRBD1	14	TGTGCCAGCAGCTTAGGACAGGGGGAAAATGAGCAGTTCTTC	CASSLGQGENEQFF
.	TRBV28	TRBJ2-5	TRBD1	11	TGTGCCAGCAACAGGGGTGAGACCCAGTACTTC	CASNRGETQYF
few	TRBV7-2	TRBJ2-5	TRBD2	14	TGTGCCAGCAGCTTAAGACTAGCAGAAGAGACCCAGTACTTC	CASSLRLAEETQYF
.	TRBV21-1	TRBJ1-6	.	13	TGTGCCAGCCAGGGTCTGGGTAATTCACCCCTCCACTTT	CASQGLGNSPLHF
.	TRBV7-9	TRBJ2-2	.	15	TGTGCCAGCAGCATCCCGTCGCAGCGCGCCGGGGAGCTGTTTTTT	CASSIPSQRAGELFF
.	TRBV19	TRBJ1-6	.	14	TGTGCCAGTAGCCTAGGGAGTAGTAATTCACCCCTCCACTTT	CASSLGSSNSPLHF
.	TRBV7-7	TRBJ2-2	.	14	TGTGCTAGCAGCTTTAAGGGGGACACCGGGGAGCTGTTTTTT	CASSFKGDTGELFF
.	TRBV30	TRBJ1-1	.	13	TGTGCCTGGAGTCCCCCTTATAACACTGAAGCTTTCTTT	CAWSPPYNTEAFF
.	TRBV30	TRBJ2-5	TRBD2	15	TGTGCCTGGAGTACCCTAGCGGGCCACCAAGAGACCCAGTACTTC	CAWSTLAGHQETQYF
.	TRBV6-1	TRBJ1-5	TRBD1	19	TGTGCCAGCAGTGTAGTTCAACAGGGGACCTATTATAGCAATCAGCCCCAGCATTTT	CASSVVQQGTYYSNQPQHF
.	TRBV6-2/TRBV6-3	TRBJ2-1	.	16	TGTGCCAGCAGTTACTCCGACGTCCGCGGGTACAATGAGCAGTTCTTC	CASSYSDVRGYNEQFF
.	TRBV7-3	TRBJ2-2	.	14	TGTGCCAGCAGCCCACAGGGGAACACCGGGGAGCTGTTTTTT	CASSPQGNTGELFF
once	TRBV2	TRBJ2-1	TRBD2	16	TGTGCCAGCAGTGAGGGGACTAGCCAACCCTACAATGAGCAGTTCTTC	CASSEGTSQPYNEQFF
.	TRBV7-9	TRBJ1-2	TRBD1	14	TGTGCCAGCAGCTCTTCGGGAGGGGGCCGCGGCTACACCTTC	CASSSSGGGRGYTF
.	TRBV9	TRBJ1-4	TRBD1	15	TGTGCCAGCAGCTCCCGGGACAGGGGGAATGAAAAACTGTTTTTT	CASSSRDRGNEKLFF
.	TRBV15	TRBJ2-1	.	14	TGTGCCACCAGCAGAGCAGGGTCCCACAATGAGCAGTTCTTC	CATSRAGSHNEQFF
.	TRBV15	TRBJ1-3	.	18	TGTGCCACCAGTCCGTGGGGGGGAACCGGCCCCCGCCGAAACACCATATATTTT	CATSPWGGTGPRRNTIYF
.	TRBV7-6	TRBJ1-1	.	13	TGTGCCAGCAGTCAGCGTTGGAGGACTGAAGCTTTCTTT	CASSQRWRTEAFF
.	TRBV7-2	TRBJ2-2	.	17	TGTGCCAGCAGCCCCCCCGGCGCGGGGGCATCCACCGGGGAGCTGTTTTTT	CASSPPGAGASTGELFF
once	TRBV4-2	TRBJ2-7	TRBD2	16	TGTGCCAGCAGCCAAGATGGGGTAGCGGGGGGGCGCGAGCAGTACTTC	CASSQDGVAGGREQYF
once	TRBV15	TRBJ1-1	.	17	TGTGCCACCAGCAGAGAACTTACTAATTCTCTCCGAACTGAAGCTTTCTTT	CATSRELTNSLRTEAFF
.	TRBV7-3	TRBJ2-2	TRBD2	16	TGTGCCAGCAGCCCCCCCGGGACTAGGAGGACCGGGGAGCTGTTTTTT	CASSPPGTRRTGELFF
.	TRBV9	TRBJ1-2	TRBD1	15	TGTGCCAGCAGCGTAGGTTGGACAGGGGTCTATGGCTACACCTTC	CASSVGWTGVYGYTF
few	TRBV9	TRBJ2-7	.	14	TGTGCCAGCAGCACTCACAGGGCGCCCTACGAGCAGTACTTC	CASSTHRAPYEQYF
.	TRBV3-1/TRBV3-2	TRBJ2-7	TRBD1	15	TGTGCCAGCAGCCAAAAGGGACAGATGACCTACGAGCAGTACTTC	CASSQKGQMTYEQYF
few	TRBV18	TRBJ2-7	.	14	TGTGCCAGCTCCCCCGCGGCAAACTCCTACGAGCAGTACTTC	CASSPAANSYEQYF
.	TRBV7-6	TRBJ2-3	.	13	TGTGCCAGCAGCCCAGGGGACACAGATACGCAGTATTTT	CASSPGDTDTQYF
.	TRBV5-1	TRBJ2-1	TRBD1	15	TGCGCCAGCAGCCCCGGGACAGGAGAATACAATGAGCAGTTCTTC	CASSPGTGEYNEQFF
.	TRBV27	TRBJ1-5	.	13	TGTGCCAGCAGCGACCGGGGTAATCAGCCCCAGCATTTT	CASSDRGNQPQHF
.	TRBV2	TRBJ1-1	.	14	TGTGCCAGCAGCTCCAGGGTGATGAACACTGAAGCTTTCTTT	CASSSRVMNTEAFF
.	TRBV6-5	TRBJ2-5	.	15	TGTGCCAGCAGAGAGCAAGACTACCTCCGGGAGACCCAGTACTTC	CASREQDYLRETQYF
.	TRBV2	TRBJ2-6	.	15	TGTGCCAGCAGTGACCTCTTCTCTGGGGCCAACGTCCTGACTTTC	CASSDLFSGANVLTF
.	TRBV7-8	TRBJ2-7	TRBD1	16	TGTGCCAGCAGCTTAGAAGGAGGGACAGGCCTCTACGAGCAGTACTTC	CASSLEGGTGLYEQYF
.	TRBV27	TRBJ1-4	.	15	TGTGCCAGCAGTTCGCTGGGCAGCACTAATGAAAAACTGTTTTTT	CASSSLGSTNEKLFF
.	TRBV10-3	TRBJ2-7	TRBD1	15	TGTGCCATCAGAGACGGGACAGCCCTCTCCTACGAGCAGTACTTC	CAIRDGTALSYEQYF
.	TRBV4-1	TRBJ2-1	TRBD2	16	TGCGCCAGCAGCCAAGATCCTAGCGGGGGGGCGGGTGAGCAGTTCTTC	CASSQDPSGGAGEQFF
once	TRBV6-5	TRBJ2-1	TRBD1	13	TGTGCCAGCGGCGGACAGGGGGATAATGAGCAGTTCTTC	CASGGQGDNEQFF
.	TRBV6-5	TRBJ2-7	TRBD1	13	TGTGCCATCGAGGACAGGGCGTCCTACGAGCAGTACTTC	CAIEDRASYEQYF
.	TRBV11-2	TRBJ2-3	TRBD2	16	TGTGCCAGCAGCTCCTTAGCGGGGACTAGCACAGATACGCAGTATTTT	CASSSLAGTSTDTQYF
.	TRBV4-1	TRBJ2-5	.	13	TGCGCCAGCAGCCGACGCGGTGCGGAGACCCAGTACTTC	CASSRRGAETQYF
.	TRBV2	TRBJ1-5	.	13	TGTGCCAGCAGAGGGGCGACCAATCAGCCCCAGCATTTT	CASRGATNQPQHF
.	TRBV12-5	TRBJ1-4	TRBD1	14	TGTGCTAGTGGTACCGGACAGGGGGCCGAAAAACTGTTTTTT	CASGTGQGAEKLFF
.	TRBV19	TRBJ2-1	.	14	TGTGCCAGTAGTATGGCGGCAGGGGGGACTGAGCAGTTCTTC	CASSMAAGGTEQFF
.	TRBV5-1	TRBJ2-3	.	15	TGCGCCAGCAGCTTGGAGGGGAACCCGACAGATACGCAGTATTTT	CASSLEGNPTDTQYF
.	TRBV6-2/TRBV6-3	TRBJ2-1	.	15	TGTGCCAGCAGTTACTCTAAGGGGCAGCTTAATGAGCAGTTCTTC	CASSYSKGQLNEQFF
once	TRBV30	TRBJ1-2	.	13	TGTGCCTGGAGCCCACAGGGTAACTATGGCTACACCTTC	CAWSPQGNYGYTF
.	TRBV11-2	TRBJ2-7	.	13	TGTGCCAGCAGCTTAGACAGGGTTCACGAGCAGTACTTC	CASSLDRVHEQYF
.	TRBV11-2	TRBJ2-3	TRBD2	16	TGTGCCAGCAGCTTAGGGGCAGCGGGGGGAAGAGATACGCAGTATTTT	CASSLGAAGGRDTQYF
.	TRBV27	TRBJ2-6	TRBD1	17	TGTGCCAGCAGTTTCAGGACAGGTATCTCTGGGGCCAACGTCCTGACTTTC	CASSFRTGISGANVLTF
once	TRBV6-1	TRBJ1-2	TRBD1	16	TGTGCCAGCAGCGAACTACAGACAGGGGGATCGTATGGCTACACCTTC	CASSELQTGGSYGYTF
.	TRBV4-1	TRBJ1-6	.	13	TGCGCCAGCAGCCATCCGGTGGATTCACCCCTCCACTTT	CASSHPVDSPLHF
.	TRBV29-1	TRBJ2-6	TRBD1	15	TGCAGCGTGTGGACAGGGGATCGTGGGGCCAACGTCCTGACTTTC	CSVWTGDRGANVLTF
.	TRBV6-1	TRBJ2-5	.	16	TGTGCCAGCAGTGAATTTCTCCAGAGTCCAGGGGAGACCCAGTACTTC	CASSEFLQSPGETQYF
.	TRBV27	TRBJ2-3	TRBD1	17	TGTGCCAGCAGACCTGACGACAGGGCCCGAGGCACAGATACGCAGTATTTT	CASRPDDRARGTDTQYF
.	TRBV3-1/TRBV3-2	TRBJ2-5	TRBD2	15	TGTGCCAGCAGCCAGGGGGGGACGGGGGGAGAGACCCAGTACTTC	CASSQGGTGGETQYF
.	TRBV5-6	TRBJ1-2	.	15	TGTGCCAGCAGCGAACCCCGTGGGGCGGTGTATGGCTACACCTTC	CASSEPRGAVYGYTF